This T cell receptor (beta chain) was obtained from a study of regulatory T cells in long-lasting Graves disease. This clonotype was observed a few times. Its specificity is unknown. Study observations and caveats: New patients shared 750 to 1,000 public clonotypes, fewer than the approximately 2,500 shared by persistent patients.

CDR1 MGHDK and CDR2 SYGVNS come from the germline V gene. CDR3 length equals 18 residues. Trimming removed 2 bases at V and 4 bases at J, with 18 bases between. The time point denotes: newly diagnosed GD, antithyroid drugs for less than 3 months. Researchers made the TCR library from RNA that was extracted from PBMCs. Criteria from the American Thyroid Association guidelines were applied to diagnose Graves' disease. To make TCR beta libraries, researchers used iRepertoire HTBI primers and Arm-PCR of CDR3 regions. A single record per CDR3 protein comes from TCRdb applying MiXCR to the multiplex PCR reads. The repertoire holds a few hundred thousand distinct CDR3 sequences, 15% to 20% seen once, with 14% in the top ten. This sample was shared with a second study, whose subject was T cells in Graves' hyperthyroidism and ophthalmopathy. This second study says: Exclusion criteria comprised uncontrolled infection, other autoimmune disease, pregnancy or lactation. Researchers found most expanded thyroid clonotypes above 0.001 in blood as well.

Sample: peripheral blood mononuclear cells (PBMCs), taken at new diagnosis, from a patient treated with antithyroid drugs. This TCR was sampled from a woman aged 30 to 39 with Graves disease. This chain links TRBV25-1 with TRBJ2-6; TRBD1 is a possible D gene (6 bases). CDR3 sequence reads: CASSEDDRPTPGANVLTF. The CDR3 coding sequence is TGTGCCAGCAGTGAAGACGACAGGCCCACTCCCGGGGCCAACGTCCTGACTTTC.